Presented here are 11 T cell receptor beta chains from one specimen sequenced in a study of blood T cell repertoires in COVID-19. The data were produced by immunoSEQ multiplex PCR, yet TCRdb's version contains in-frame clones alone and is incomplete. The data show under 300,000 clones, less than 85% seen once. The sequenced sample consisted of peripheral blood. The source is a human donor with COVID-19, enrolled during active disease. The donor label of this sample is uncertain.

The gene calls are TRBV28 and TRBJ2-5; 10 positions agree with TRBD2. This CDR3 is built from 15 residues. Germline-derived CDR1 and CDR2 are MDHEN and SYDVKM. Losses at the gene ends were 9 bases for V and 6 bases for J; bases not matched to a gene: 13. The DNA of the CDR3 is TGTGCCAGTGGGACTAGCGCCCCTCCCACGAAGACCCAGTACTTC. Its protein product is CASGTSAPPTKTQYF.

This clone came up a few times. The V call is TRBV3-1 (or the pseudogene TRBV3-2), the J call TRBJ1-1; 9 positions agree with TRBD1. Trimming took 7 bases from V and 2 from J; bases not matched to a gene: 5. Germline V CDR1 and CDR2: LGHDT, YNNKEL (reference sequence). The CDR3 contains 14 residues. The CDR3 DNA sequence: TGTGCCAGCACCCGGGACAGGGAAAACACTGAAGCTTTCTTT. Translated: CASTRDRENTEAFF.

The chain uses TRBV3-1 (or the pseudogene TRBV3-2) and TRBJ1-5; a possible D gene is TRBD1 (6 bases). Trimming stripped 1 base from V and 4 bases from J, with 8 bases between. This CDR3 spans 14 amino acids. Looked up from germline, CDR1 is LGHDT and CDR2 is YNNKEL (reference sequence). For the CDR3, the DNA is TGTGCCAGCAGCCAAGGGCAGGGGAATCAGCCCCAGCATTTT. Encoded protein: CASSQGQGNQPQHF.

This clone has only one observation. The rearrangement joins TRBV11-2 to TRBJ2-6; the match to TRBD1 covers 9 bases. V was pared by 6 bases and J by 13 bases, with 7 bases of the junction left unmatched. Germline V gene sequence: CDR1 SGHAT, CDR2 FQNNGV. The CDR3 sequence is 13 residues long. CDR3 in DNA: TGTGCCAGCAGTGCGGACAGGGGCGGGGTCCTGACTTTC. This codes for CASSADRGGVLTF.

The rearrangement uses TRBV11-2 and TRBJ2-5, with D possibly TRBD1 on 5 matching bases. The CDR3 runs 15 residues. Germline V gene lookup returns CDR1 SGHAT and CDR2 FQNNGV. Deletions cut 8 bases from V and 3 bases from J, with 19 bases between. The CDR3 reads CASGVAGKREETQYF. The CDR3 DNA sequence: TGTGCCAGCGGAGTCGCAGGGAAGCGTGAAGAGACCCAGTACTTC.

The chain joins TRBV10-3 to TRBJ2-1; TRBD2 agrees at 13 bases. Germline V gene lookup returns CDR1 ENHRY and CDR2 SYGVKD. The CDR3 runs 16 residues. J lost 2 bases, V lost 6 bases, and 4 bases had no gene match. The CDR3: CAISHGTSGTYNEQFF. In DNA form, the CDR3 reads TGTGCCATCAGCCACGGGACTAGCGGGACCTACAATGAGCAGTTCTTC.

The DNA for the CDR3 is TGTGCCAGCGGCGGGAGTGAGACCCAGTACTTC. Translated, it gives CASGGSETQYF. The chain is built from TRBV7-2 and TRBJ2-5; TRBD2 matches at 7 bases. This CDR3 region has 11 residues. In germline, CDR1 is SGHTA, CDR2 FQGNSA. The V gene end was trimmed by 8 bases and the J gene end by 5 bases; junction bases not matched to a gene: 2.

The chain recombines TRBV7-8 with TRBJ2-7; TRBD2 matches 10 bases. V gave up 4 bases and J gave up 3 bases; unmatched junction bases: 6. CDR1 is SGHVS, CDR2 FQNEAQ, per germline. The CDR3 length is 15 residues. Written as DNA, the CDR3 is TGTGCCAGCAGCTCAGGACTAGCGGCCCACTACGAGCAGTACTTC. Its protein is CASSSGLAAHYEQYF.

This clone was counted only a few times. The genes are TRBV2 and TRBJ1-4; D is perhaps TRBD1 (5 bases). Trimming removed 1 base at V and 0 bases at J, with 9 bases between. CDR3 size: 16 residues. Germline CDR1 SNHLY, CDR2 FYNNEI. CDR3 bases: TGTGCCAGCAGTGAAGACAGGCCGACAACTAATGAAAAACTGTTTTTT. Translating gives CASSEDRPTTNEKLFF.

The rearrangement joins TRBV19 to TRBJ2-3; possible D gene TRBD1, 5 bases. CDR1 LNHDA and CDR2 SQIVND come from the germline V gene (reference sequence). CDR3 length equals 16 residues. Deletions cut 2 bases from V and 2 bases from J, with 14 bases between. Written as DNA, the CDR3 is TGTGCCAGTAGTATACAGGCAGCAGGGATCACAGATACGCAGTATTTT. It is translated as CASSIQAAGITDTQYF.

The rearrangement links TRBV19 to TRBJ2-3; tentative D call: TRBD1 (6 bases). The CDR3 length is 15 residues. V lost 5 bases and J 3 bases, leaving 15 bases between the germline ends. CDR1 and CDR2 from the germline V gene are LNHDA and SQIVND (reference sequence). Written as DNA, the CDR3 is TGTGCCAGTAGTTCTTCTAGGGGGTTTACAGATACGCAGTATTTT. It is translated as CASSSSRGFTDTQYF.